This paragraph covers one T cell receptor (beta chain) sequence. The specificity of this receptor is unknown. Per-base quality was not reported, and no clone a single base away is much larger than it. This entry is derived from a study of T cell responses to AZD1222 COVID-19 vaccine (dated by TCRdb to the early 2020s). Concerning the study at large: TCR sequencing was performed for 233 trial participants, of whom approximately 200 were given two doses of AZD1222 and around 25 were given two doses of MenACWY control vaccine. Trial participants were enrolled into age subgroups of 18-55, 56-69 and 70-plus years, which contained about 160, 30 and 59 TCR-sequenced participants, respectively. Study-wide findings and limitations: CD4 TCRs associated with the vaccine covered the entire spike protein, and the dominant responses were in regions 160-218 and 743-854. Participants were mostly white British and included more females than males, and it was suggested by the authors that clonal diversity may have been underestimated. Conclusions about previously exposed vaccinees are limited because only five to seven AZD1222 recipients were SARS-CoV-2 seropositive at baseline. In the small 56-69-year group, the increase in depth fell short of significance, most likely because of low power. Reportedly, close to half of the unique spike-specific TCRs recognized epitopes lying outside the regions that are mutated in the B.1.351 and B.1.1.7 variants. Spike-specific TCR breadth and depth rose significantly after two AZD1222 doses compared with day 0 and with MenACWY recipients. No day 14 peak-response samples were available, so repertoires were characterized only after the peak T cell response.

The germline V end is reduced by 4 bases and the J end by 7 bases; junction bases left unmatched: 16. The germline V gene yields LGHNA for CDR1 and YSLEER for CDR2. From the cysteine up to the phenylalanine, the CDR3 has a length of 19 residues. Of the read, only the CDR3 DNA is kept; its 57 bases are in frame from base 1. The CDR3 regions of human TCRbeta chains were analyzed by immunosequencing. In the original analysis: Repertoire TCRs were matched against a reference library of SARS-CoV-2-specific TCRs generated with the MIRA antigen-specificity platform. Breadth was defined as the fraction of unique TCRs that were SARS-CoV-2-associated. Depth was defined as the fraction of total T cells that were SARS-CoV-2-associated. Using the MIRA data, every spike-specific TCR was mapped to the spike region that the TCR reacted to and assigned to either a CD4 or a CD8 class. Log10-transformed breadth and depth values were compared by one-way ANOVA with Sidak's multiple comparisons tests. Not all clones reach the TCRdb copy of this immuneACCESS table, which keeps in-frame sequences only. Checked studies attribute under half of the gap to unresolved V genes and leave the rest unexplained. The D gene and trimming were derived from the DNA, and the V and J assignments and clone size from that table. Within this sample are 95,000 to 100,000 clones, with approximately 91% of them counted one time only. Just over 8% of the sample comes from the top ten.

Per the publication, the time point label means: about 28 days (+/-7) after the second vaccine dose. AZD1222 recipients given second doses at about 4 weeks or at about 12 weeks were pooled, since spike-specific TCR depth and breadth were not found to differ between the two schedules. The vaccinee samples were drawn from two UK trials, COV001 and COV002, one of which was a single-blind randomized controlled phase 2/3 trial testing AZD1222 (ChAdOx1 nCoV-19) in healthy adults. Trial participant PBMC samples were collected at day 0 and day 28 after the second dose for TCRbeta chain sequencing. The source material was peripheral blood, sampled 28 days after the second AZD1222 dose. Rearrangement joined TRBV4-3 to TRBJ2-1; 13 bases in the junction line up with TRBD2. This TCR derives from an adult who received the AZD1222 COVID-19 vaccine. This receptor has the CDR3 CASSLTDPGLAGKVNEQFF. The nucleotide sequence is given as TGCGCCAGCAGCCTTACAGACCCGGGACTAGCGGGGAAAGTGAATGAGCAGTTCTTC.